The 28 T cell receptor beta chains presented below share a single source sample, sequenced in a study of T cell responses to AZD1222 COVID-19 vaccine. The table came from immunoSEQ multiplex PCR; TCRdb's copy has only in-frame clones and leaves some out. This table holds more than 60,000 clones, roughly 84% found once. The sequencing used peripheral blood, collected 28 days after the second AZD1222 dose. Every receptor here comes from an adult who received the AZD1222 COVID-19 vaccine.

V usage is TRBV7-6 and J usage is TRBJ2-7; D unclear. CDR1 and CDR2 (germline): SGHVS, FNYEAQ. The CDR3 runs 13 residues. With 5 bases removed from V and 6 bases from J, the gap between germline ends came to 14 bases. CDR3 region: CASSLRRLSEQYF. The CDR3 DNA is TGTGCCAGCAGCCTCCGCCGGTTAAGCGAGCAGTACTTC.

This chain joins TRBV7-8 and TRBJ1-1; perhaps TRBD1 as D (6 bases). The CDR3 has 15 amino acids. The germline CDR1 and CDR2 sequences are SGHVS and FQNEAQ. Trimming stripped 4 bases from V and 3 bases from J, with 15 bases between. The CDR3 DNA follows: TGTGCCAGCAGCTACCAACCCAGGGGCCACACTGAAGCTTTCTTT. Residues: CASSYQPRGHTEAFF.

The table lists this clone with a few counts. This chain joins TRBV7-2 and TRBJ2-5, with 9 bases fitting TRBD1. The V and J ends lost 3 bases and 5 bases, in that order; junction bases with no gene match: 1. The CDR3 runs 13 residues. Germline assignment: CDR1 SGHTA and CDR2 FQGNSA. This chain's CDR3 is CASSFTGGETQYF. CDR3 coding DNA: TGTGCCAGCAGCTTTACAGGGGGCGAGACCCAGTACTTC.

In DNA form, the CDR3 reads TGCGCCAGCAGCCCGGACGGCTCTAACTATGGCTACACCTTC. Protein sequence: CASSPDGSNYGYTF. The chain links TRBV5-1 to TRBJ1-2, with D unresolved. Germline-derived CDR1 and CDR2 are SGHRS and YFSETQ. The CDR3 loop spans 14 amino acids. V lost 4 bases to trimming and J lost 0 bases, with 10 bases between them. The full variable domain, with the rest looked up from reference TRBV5-1 and TRBJ1-2, is KAGVTQTPRYLIKTRGQQVTLSCSPISGHRSVSWYQQTPGQGLQFLFEYFSETQRNKGNFPGRFSGRQFSNSRSEMNVSTLELGDSALYLCASSPDGSNYGYTFGSGTRLTVV.

The chain couples TRBV7-2 to TRBJ1-3, with 7 bases aligning to TRBD1. This CDR3 has 14 amino acids. After removal of 5 bases from V and 4 bases from J, the junction contained 5 bases not matched to a gene. The V gene's germline CDR1 is SGHTA and CDR2 FQGNSA. The CDR3 here is CASSPGTVGNTIYF. CDR3 bases: TGTGCCAGCAGCCCCGGGACAGTAGGAAACACCATATATTTT.

This clone was picked up a small number of times. The chain is built from TRBV6-4 and TRBJ2-1; D is unresolved. Trimming shortened V by 4 bases and J by 0 bases, and 4 bases separated the two germline ends. This CDR3 contains 13 residues. The germline V gene has CDR1 MRHNA and CDR2 SNTAGT. The CDR3 sequence: CASSASSYNEQFF. As DNA, the CDR3 is TGTGCCAGCAGTGCTAGCTCCTACAATGAGCAGTTCTTC.

The genes are TRBV30 and TRBJ1-2; D gene ambiguous. V lost 4 bases, J lost 4 bases, and 13 bases lay in between. CDR3 size: 13 residues. CDR1 and CDR2 from the germline V gene are GTSNPN and SVGIG (reference sequence). This chain's CDR3 is CAWTARTFYGYTF. The DNA for the CDR3 is TGTGCCTGGACTGCCAGGACCTTCTATGGCTACACCTTC.

J is TRBJ1-6 and V is TRBV7-9; perhaps TRBD1 as D (5 bases). V shed 5 bases and J shed 7 bases, with 12 bases lying between them. The germline CDR1 and CDR2 sequences are SEHNR and FQNEAQ (reference sequence). This CDR3 has 14 residues. The CDR3 DNA reads as TGTGCCAGCAGCCCCCGCAGGGCCAATTCACCCCTCCACTTT. This translates into CASSPRRANSPLHF.

The CDR3 DNA follows: TGTGCCACCCTCACGGGGTGGGACACTGAAGCTTTCTTT. This sequence encodes CATLTGWDTEAFF. The chain links TRBV28 to TRBJ1-1, with D unclear. Germline V gives CDR1 MDHEN, CDR2 SYDVKM. The CDR3 covers 13 residues. Trimming left V 10 bases short and J 3 bases short, with 15 bases between.

This chain connects TRBV5-1 to TRBJ2-2; D is tentatively TRBD1 or TRBD2 (5 bases each). CDR3 length equals 14 residues. The ends were cut back, 2 bases at V and 9 bases at J, with 14 bases in the middle. Germline V gives CDR1 SGHRS, CDR2 YFSETQ. The CDR3 region is CASSFGTLDRELFF. CDR3 DNA sequence: TGCGCCAGCAGCTTTGGGACCCTTGATCGGGAGCTGTTTTTT.

The chain employs TRBV27 and TRBJ1-1; D is possibly TRBD1 (5 bases). Deletions cut 5 bases from V and 1 base from J, with 20 bases between. This CDR3 is 17 amino acids long. The germline V gene encodes CDR1 MNHEY and CDR2 SMNVEV (reference sequence). CDR3 nucleotides: TGTGCCAGCAGTCCCTATCCTCCCCAGGGCGGGAACACTGAAGCTTTCTTT. It is translated as CASSPYPPQGGNTEAFF.

V and J are TRBV14 and TRBJ2-7; D is unresolved. Germline V CDR1 and CDR2: SGHDN, FVKESK. Trimming stripped 0 bases from V and 5 bases from J, with 11 bases between. This CDR3 is 14 amino acids long. The CDR3, as DNA: TGTGCCAGCAGCCAAGATATACAAGGAAACGAGCAGTACTTC. This gives the protein CASSQDIQGNEQYF.

The gene calls are TRBV11-2 and TRBJ2-1; no clear D. Germline loops: CDR1 SGHAT, CDR2 FQNNGV. V lost 1 base and J lost 9, with 22 bases in between. This CDR3 has 17 amino acids. The CDR3 nucleotides read TGTGCCAGCAGCTTAGGGCTGGGCTCAATAGCCCCCAGTGAGCAGTTCTTC. It specifies CASSLGLGSIAPSEQFF.

This clone has more than one count but fewer than ten. The chain recombines TRBV15 with TRBJ1-2; D call uncertain. The CDR3 runs 11 residues. Germline values: CDR1 LNHNV, CDR2 YYDKDF (reference sequence). V lost 3 bases to trimming and J lost 4 bases, with 3 bases between them. In nucleotides, the CDR3 is TGTGCCACCAGCAGTGGCTATGGCTACACCTTC. Protein product: CATSSGYGYTF.

The count of this clone is one. V gene TRBV7-9 combines with J gene TRBJ1-1; D call uncertain. This CDR3 has 14 residues. V lost 6 bases, J lost 2 bases, and 13 bases lay in between. Germline CDR1 reads SEHNR; CDR2 reads FQNEAQ (reference sequence). The CDR3 DNA reads TGTGCCAGCAGTAAGACTGACATCAACACTGAAGCTTTCTTT. It translates to CASSKTDINTEAFF.

CDR3 in amino acids: CASSLQGSPLHF. The CDR3 DNA reads TGTGCCAGCAGTTTACAGGGTTCACCCCTCCACTTT. The chain uses TRBV28 and TRBJ1-6; D possibly corresponds to TRBD1 (5 bases). The CDR3 length is 12 residues. The germline V gene has CDR1 MDHEN and CDR2 SYDVKM. The germline V and J ends were trimmed by 2 bases and 9 bases, with 5 bases remaining between them.

The chain has TRBV5-3 and TRBJ1-4; 10 nucleotides match TRBD1. TRBV5-3 is annotated as an ORF whose role is uncertain. J was trimmed by 7 bases and V by 10 bases; bases with no gene match: 19. This CDR3 has 17 residues. CDR3 nucleotide sequence: TGTGCCCCCAAGGGGGCGGACAGGGGGTTTTCGGTTGAAAAACTGTTTTTT. Amino acids: CAPKGADRGFSVEKLFF.

This rearrangement joins TRBV29-1 to TRBJ1-1, with a possible D match to TRBD1 (6 bases). Germline V lookup: CDR1 SQVTM, CDR2 ANQGSEA. V lost 3 bases and J lost 1, with 15 bases in between. The CDR3 runs to 15 residues. The CDR3 protein is CSVDVAGQRNTEAFF. The CDR3 DNA reads TGCAGCGTTGATGTAGCGGGACAAAGGAACACTGAAGCTTTCTTT.

This clone was detected only a few times. The chain is built from TRBV28 and TRBJ2-7, with TRBD2 identical over 11 bases. The trim removed 4 bases at V and 2 bases at J, leaving 7 bases unmatched. CDR3 length: 16 residues. The germline gives CDR1 MDHEN, CDR2 SYDVKM. For the CDR3, the DNA is TGTGCCAGCAGTTCCCCCGGGACTAGCGGAACCTACGAGCAGTACTTC. Translation: CASSSPGTSGTYEQYF.

CDR3 sequence reads: CASSIAGWGVQGPLSSYNEQFF. The DNA for the CDR3 is TGTGCCAGTAGTATAGCCGGGTGGGGGGTCCAGGGGCCCCTGAGCTCCTACAATGAGCAGTTCTTC. V is TRBV19 and J is TRBJ2-1; tentatively, D is TRBD1 or TRBD2 (6 bases each). This CDR3 is 22 amino acids long. The ends were cut back, 1 base at V and 0 bases at J, with 28 bases in the middle. The germline gives CDR1 LNHDA, CDR2 SQIVND (reference sequence).

This clone was counted a few times. The chain uses TRBV3-1 (or the pseudogene TRBV3-2) and TRBJ2-7; D is undetermined. Germline V gene data show CDR1 as LGHDT and CDR2 as YNNKEL (reference sequence). Deletions cut 1 base from V and 2 bases from J, with 9 bases between. The CDR3 consists of 14 residues. The CDR3 sequence: CASSQAVPPYEQYF. The CDR3 DNA follows: TGTGCCAGCAGCCAAGCGGTCCCCCCCTACGAGCAGTACTTC.

V and J are TRBV5-5 and TRBJ1-5; D unresolved. The CDR3 length is 14 residues. Trimming pared 0 bases from V and 2 bases from J, leaving 6 bases between. Germline values: CDR1 SGHKS, CDR2 YYEKEE (reference sequence). The CDR3 coding sequence is TGTGCCAGCAGCTTGGGGGTGGGCAATCAGCCCCAGCATTTT. This translates into CASSLGVGNQPQHF.

The gene calls are TRBV11-2 and TRBJ2-2, with D hard to call. Per germline, CDR1 SGHAT and CDR2 FQNNGV. There are 18 residues in the CDR3. The V and J ends lost 3 bases and 0 bases respectively, with 17 bases between them. CDR3 bases: TGTGCCAGCAGCTTCTCGTGGGGTTACGGGCCGAACACCGGGGAGCTGTTTTTT. Amino acids: CASSFSWGYGPNTGELFF.

J is TRBJ2-1 and V is TRBV14, with TRBD1 as a possible D gene (5 bases). The V gene lost 1 base and the J gene lost 2 bases, with 6 bases spanning the gap. The CDR3 has 14 amino acids. Germline CDR1 reads SGHDN; CDR2 reads FVKESK. CDR3 in amino acids: CASSQGGPYNEQFF. CDR3 nucleotide sequence: TGTGCCAGCAGCCAAGGGGGCCCCTACAATGAGCAGTTCTTC.

The CDR3 sequence: CASSMRQGAEYGAFF. The CDR3 DNA reads TGCGCCAGCAGCATGCGACAGGGGGCCGAATACGGAGCTTTCTTT. The J gene is TRBJ1-1, the V gene TRBV5-1, with TRBD1 matching over 10 bases. CDR3 length: 15 amino acids. V gave up 4 bases and J gave up 10 bases; unmatched junction bases: 13. Germline V gene data show CDR1 as SGHRS and CDR2 as YFSETQ. The complete variable domain, with remaining parts taken from reference TRBV5-1 and TRBJ1-1, reads KAGVTQTPRYLIKTRGQQVTLSCSPISGHRSVSWYQQTPGQGLQFLFEYFSETQRNKGNFPGRFSGRQFSNSRSEMNVSTLELGDSALYLCASSMRQGAEYGAFFGQGTRLTVV.

This rearrangement joins TRBV2 to TRBJ1-6; the D gene is possibly TRBD1 (5 bases). CDR3 length: 14 residues. From germline, CDR1 is SNHLY and CDR2 FYNNEI. Trimming took 8 bases from V and 7 from J, leaving 15 bases between them. Here the CDR3 reads CASVGTGRNSPLHF. CDR3 coding DNA: TGTGCCAGCGTTGGAACAGGTCGGAATTCACCCCTCCACTTT.

The V gene is TRBV7-6, the J gene TRBJ2-5, with TRBD2 matching over 15 bases. CDR1 is SGHVS and CDR2 is FNYEAQ in the germline V gene. V lost 4 bases to trimming and J lost 5 bases; unmatched junction nucleotides: 14. This CDR3 contains 19 residues. Here the CDR3 reads CASSSGLAGGPTKRETQYF. The CDR3, as DNA: TGTGCCAGCAGCTCGGGACTAGCGGGGGGCCCAACTAAACGGGAGACCCAGTACTTC. The complete variable domain, with remaining parts taken from reference TRBV7-6 and TRBJ2-5, reads GAGVSQSPRYKVTKRGQDVALRCDPISGHVSLYWYRQALGQGPEFLTYFNYEAQQDKSGLPNDRFSAERPEGSISTLTIQRTEQRDSAMYRCASSSGLAGGPTKRETQYFGPGTRLLVL.

This chain uses TRBV10-3 with TRBJ1-2, with unresolved D. This CDR3 is built from 13 residues. The V end lost 11 bases, the J end lost 2 bases, and 15 bases lay between the germline ends. Per germline, CDR1 ENHRY and CDR2 SYGVKD. The CDR3 here is CAVAGSSNYGYTF. The CDR3 bases are TGTGCCGTGGCGGGCAGTTCGAACTATGGCTACACCTTC.